This T cell receptor (beta chain) was identified during a study of blood T cell repertoires in COVID-19. This CDR3 region has 15 residues. The V segment lost 5 bases and the J segment 2 bases; nucleotides outside the gene matches: 6. CDR1 and CDR2 (germline): SGHVS, FQNEAQ. Method: immunoSEQ multiplex PCR; TCRdb's copy keeps in-frame clones and lacks some. The sample comprises some 180,000 clones, roughly 77% of which are singletons, and about 6.5% rests with the top ten. The gene calls are TRBV7-8 and TRBJ2-1; 7 bases match TRBD2. This TCR was recovered from a woman aged 40 to 55 with COVID-19, enrolled during active disease. The sample comprised peripheral blood. The CDR3 region has the DNA TGTGCCAGCAGCCTTTGGGCGGGGGCCTACAATGAGCAGTTCTTC. Translation: CASSLWAGAYNEQFF.